The present entry profiles one TCR beta chain with its context. Its cognate antigen is unknown. The data originate from a study of cytomegalovirus exposure and HLA in healthy donors. Study-level background: Samples from HLA-typed donors yielded about 85 million unique TCRs in an early data release. When 398 donors were genotyped, about 81% of them were found to fall in the Caucasian-associated ancestry cluster.

Trimming left V 5 bases short and J 2 bases short, with 10 bases between. The CDR3 runs 13 residues. General study results and limits: TCR beta V- and J-gene trimming, according to a later analysis, was linked to a missense DCLRE1C variant. In a later analysis, common viral pathogens appeared linked to several of the most significant clusters.

Primers: 60 Vbeta forward and 13 Jbeta reverse. Assay used: immunoSEQ multiplex PCR; TCRdb lists only in-frame clones, some missing. The data show 150,000 to 200,000 clones, with about 81% seen just once and approximately 2.1% held by the top ten. V is TRBV6-7 and J is TRBJ2-7; D uncertain. TRBV6-7 is given ORF status, its function remaining uncertain. This TCR derives from a woman under 30 in good health and CMV-seronegative. The specimen sequenced was PBMCs. The DNA for the CDR3 is TGTGCCAGCAGTACCACGACACCCTACGAGCAGTACTTC. Translated: CASSTTTPYEQYF.